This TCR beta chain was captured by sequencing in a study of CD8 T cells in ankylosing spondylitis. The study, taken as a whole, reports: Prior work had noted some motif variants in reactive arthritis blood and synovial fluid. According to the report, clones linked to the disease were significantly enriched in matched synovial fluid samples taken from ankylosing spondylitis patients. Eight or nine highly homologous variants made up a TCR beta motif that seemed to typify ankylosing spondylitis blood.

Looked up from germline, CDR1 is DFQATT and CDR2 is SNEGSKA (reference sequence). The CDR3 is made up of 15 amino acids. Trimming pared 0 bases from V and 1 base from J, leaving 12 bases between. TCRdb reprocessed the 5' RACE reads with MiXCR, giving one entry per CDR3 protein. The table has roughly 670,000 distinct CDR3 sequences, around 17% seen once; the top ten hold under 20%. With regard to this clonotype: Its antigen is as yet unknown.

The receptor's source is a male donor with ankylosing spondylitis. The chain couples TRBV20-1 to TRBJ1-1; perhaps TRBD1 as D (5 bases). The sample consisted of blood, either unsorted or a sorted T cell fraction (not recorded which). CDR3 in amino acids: CSARDLAGGNTEAFF. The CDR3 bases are TGCAGTGCTAGAGATCTTGCCGGGGGGAACACTGAAGCTTTCTTT.